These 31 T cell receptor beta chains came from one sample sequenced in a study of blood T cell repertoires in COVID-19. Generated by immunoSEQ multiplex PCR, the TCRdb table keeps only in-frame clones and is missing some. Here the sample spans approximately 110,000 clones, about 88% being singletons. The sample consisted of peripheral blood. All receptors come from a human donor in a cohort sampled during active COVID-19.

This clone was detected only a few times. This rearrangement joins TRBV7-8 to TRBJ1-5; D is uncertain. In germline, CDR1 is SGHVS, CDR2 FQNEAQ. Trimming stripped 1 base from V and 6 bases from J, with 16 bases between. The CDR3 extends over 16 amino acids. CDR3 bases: TGTGCCAGCAGCTTAGTCGGTGGGGAGGCGCGTCAGCCCCAGCATTTT. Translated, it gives CASSLVGGEARQPQHF.

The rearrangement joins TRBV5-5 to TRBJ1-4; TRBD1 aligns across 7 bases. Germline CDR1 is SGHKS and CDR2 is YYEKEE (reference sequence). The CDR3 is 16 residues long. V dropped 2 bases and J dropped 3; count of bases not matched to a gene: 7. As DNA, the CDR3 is TGTGCCAGCAGCTTTTCAACCGGGACAGCTAATGAAAAACTGTTTTTT. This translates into CASSFSTGTANEKLFF.

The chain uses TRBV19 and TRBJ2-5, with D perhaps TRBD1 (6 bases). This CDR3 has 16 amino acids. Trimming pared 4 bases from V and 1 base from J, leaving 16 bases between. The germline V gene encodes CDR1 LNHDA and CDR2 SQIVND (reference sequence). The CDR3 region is CASSTQGTLRQETQYF. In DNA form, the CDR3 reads TGTGCCAGTAGTACTCAGGGGACCCTACGCCAAGAGACCCAGTACTTC. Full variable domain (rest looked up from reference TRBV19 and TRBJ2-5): DGGITQSPKYLFRKEGQNVTLSCEQNLNHDAMYWYRQDPGQGLRLIYYSQIVNDFQKGDIAEGYSVSREKKESFPLTVTSAQKNPTAFYLCASSTQGTLRQETQYFGPGTRLLVL.

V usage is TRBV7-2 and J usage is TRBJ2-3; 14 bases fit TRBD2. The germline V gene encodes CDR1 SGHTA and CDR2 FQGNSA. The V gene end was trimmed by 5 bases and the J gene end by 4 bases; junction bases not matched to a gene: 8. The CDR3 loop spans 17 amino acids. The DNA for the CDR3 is TGTGCCAGCAGCGGGGGGACTAGCGGGAGTGGCGCAGATACGCAGTATTTT. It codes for CASSGGTSGSGADTQYF. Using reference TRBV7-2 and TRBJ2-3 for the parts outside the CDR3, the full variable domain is GAGVSQSPSNKVTEKGKDVELRCDPISGHTALYWYRQSLGQGLEFLIYFQGNSAPDKSGLPSDRFSAERTGGSVSTLTIQRTQQEDSAVYLCASSGGTSGSGADTQYFGPGTRLTVL.

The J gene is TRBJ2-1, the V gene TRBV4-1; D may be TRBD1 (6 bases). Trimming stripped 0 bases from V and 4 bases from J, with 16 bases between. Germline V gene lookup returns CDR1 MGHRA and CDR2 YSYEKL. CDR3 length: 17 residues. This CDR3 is CASSQEVRGQGYNEQFF. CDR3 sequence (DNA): TGCGCCAGCAGCCAAGAGGTCAGGGGCCAGGGGTACAATGAGCAGTTCTTC.

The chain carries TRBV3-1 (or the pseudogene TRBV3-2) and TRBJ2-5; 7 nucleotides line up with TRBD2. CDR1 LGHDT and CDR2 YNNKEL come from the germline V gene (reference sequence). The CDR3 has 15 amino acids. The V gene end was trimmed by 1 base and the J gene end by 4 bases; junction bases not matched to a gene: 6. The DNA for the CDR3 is TGTGCCAGCAGCCAAGCAAGCGGGACGGGAGAGACCCAGTACTTC. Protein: CASSQASGTGETQYF.

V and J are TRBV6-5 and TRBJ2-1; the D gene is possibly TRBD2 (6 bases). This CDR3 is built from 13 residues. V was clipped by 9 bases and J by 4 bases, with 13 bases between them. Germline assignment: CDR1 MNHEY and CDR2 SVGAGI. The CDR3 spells CASGQRVYNEQFF. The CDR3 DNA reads TGTGCCAGTGGCCAGCGGGTGTACAATGAGCAGTTCTTC.

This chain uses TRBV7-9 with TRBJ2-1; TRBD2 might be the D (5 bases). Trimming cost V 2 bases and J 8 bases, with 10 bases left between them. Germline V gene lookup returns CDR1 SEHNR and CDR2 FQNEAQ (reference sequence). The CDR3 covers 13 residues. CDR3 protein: CASSLYEGDEQFF. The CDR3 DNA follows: TGTGCCAGCAGCTTATACGAGGGTGATGAGCAGTTCTTC.

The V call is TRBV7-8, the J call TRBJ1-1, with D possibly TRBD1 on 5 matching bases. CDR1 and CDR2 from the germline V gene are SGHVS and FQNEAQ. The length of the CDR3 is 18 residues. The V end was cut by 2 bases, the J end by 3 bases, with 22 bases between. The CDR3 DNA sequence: TGTGCCAGCAGCTTAACATCGTCCGGTATGGAAGGGGACACTGAAGCTTTCTTT. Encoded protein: CASSLTSSGMEGDTEAFF.

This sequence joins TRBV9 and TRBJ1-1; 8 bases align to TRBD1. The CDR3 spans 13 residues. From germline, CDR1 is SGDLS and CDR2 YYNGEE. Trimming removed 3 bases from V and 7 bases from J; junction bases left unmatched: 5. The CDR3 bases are TGTGCCAGCAGCGGCGGACAGGGCCTTGAAGCTTTCTTT. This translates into CASSGGQGLEAFF.

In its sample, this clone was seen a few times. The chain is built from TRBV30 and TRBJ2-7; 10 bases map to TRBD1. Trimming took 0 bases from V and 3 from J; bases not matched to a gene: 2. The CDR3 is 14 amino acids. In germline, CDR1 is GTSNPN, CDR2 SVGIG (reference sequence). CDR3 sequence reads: CAWSVGTGDYEQYF. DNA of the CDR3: TGTGCCTGGAGTGTCGGGACAGGGGACTACGAGCAGTACTTC.

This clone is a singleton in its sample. CDR3: CASSFLRGEQYF. Here the CDR3 DNA reads TGTGCCAGCAGTTTCCTCAGGGGCGAGCAGTACTTC. The J gene is TRBJ2-7, the V gene TRBV28, with TRBD1 as a possible D gene (6 bases). The CDR3 is made up of 12 amino acids. Trimming left V 3 bases short and J 6 bases short, with 9 bases between. Looked up from germline, CDR1 is MDHEN and CDR2 is SYDVKM.

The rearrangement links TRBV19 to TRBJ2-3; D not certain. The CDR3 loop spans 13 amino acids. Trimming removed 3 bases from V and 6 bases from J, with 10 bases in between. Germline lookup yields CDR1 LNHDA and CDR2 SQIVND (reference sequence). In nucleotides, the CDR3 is TGTGCCAGTAGTATCCGACTCGCGGATACGCAGTATTTT. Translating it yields CASSIRLADTQYF.

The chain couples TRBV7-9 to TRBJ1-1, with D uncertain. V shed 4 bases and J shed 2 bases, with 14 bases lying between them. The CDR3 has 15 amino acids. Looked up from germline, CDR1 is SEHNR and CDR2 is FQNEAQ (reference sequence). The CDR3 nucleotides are TGTGCCAGCAGCTCCAGGCTCGAAGGTAACACTGAAGCTTTCTTT. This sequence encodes CASSSRLEGNTEAFF. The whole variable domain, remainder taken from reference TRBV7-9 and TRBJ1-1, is DTGVSQNPRHKITKRGQNVTFRCDPISEHNRLYWYRQTLGQGPEFLTYFQNEAQLEKSRLLSDRFSAERPKGSFSTLEIQRTEQGDSAMYLCASSSRLEGNTEAFFGQGTRLTVV.

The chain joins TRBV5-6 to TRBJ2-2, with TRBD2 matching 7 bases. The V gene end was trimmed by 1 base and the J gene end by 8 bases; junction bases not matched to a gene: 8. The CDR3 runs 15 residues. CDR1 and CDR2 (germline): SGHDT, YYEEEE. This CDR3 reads CASSLYTSDEGELFF. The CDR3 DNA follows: TGTGCCAGCAGCTTGTATACTAGCGACGAGGGGGAGCTGTTTTTT.

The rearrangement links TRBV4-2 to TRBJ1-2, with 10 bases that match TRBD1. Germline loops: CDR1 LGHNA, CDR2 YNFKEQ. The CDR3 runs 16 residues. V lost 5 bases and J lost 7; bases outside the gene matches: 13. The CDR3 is CASSSTSPTGGSGYTF. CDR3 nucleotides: TGTGCCAGCAGCTCAACATCACCGACAGGGGGCAGTGGCTACACCTTC.

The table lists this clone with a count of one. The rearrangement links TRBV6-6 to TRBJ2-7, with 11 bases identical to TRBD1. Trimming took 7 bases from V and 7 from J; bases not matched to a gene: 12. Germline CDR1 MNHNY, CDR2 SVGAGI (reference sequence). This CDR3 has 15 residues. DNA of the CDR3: TGTGCCAGCACTACCGGGACAGGGGGGTACTATGAGCAGTACTTC. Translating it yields CASTTGTGGYYEQYF.

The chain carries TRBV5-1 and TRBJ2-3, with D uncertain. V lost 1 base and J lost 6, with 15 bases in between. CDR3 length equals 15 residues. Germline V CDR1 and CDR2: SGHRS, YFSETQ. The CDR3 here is CASSLYGFEQDTQYF. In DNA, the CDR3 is TGCGCCAGCAGCTTGTATGGCTTCGAACAGGATACGCAGTATTTT.

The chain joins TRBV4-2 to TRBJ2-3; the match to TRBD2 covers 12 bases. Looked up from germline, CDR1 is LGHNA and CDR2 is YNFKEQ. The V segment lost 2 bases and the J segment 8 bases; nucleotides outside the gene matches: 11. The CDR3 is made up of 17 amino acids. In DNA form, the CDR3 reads TGTGCCAGCAGCCAACTAGCGGGGGGGCCGAGTGGGGGTACGCAGTATTTT. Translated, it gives CASSQLAGGPSGGTQYF.

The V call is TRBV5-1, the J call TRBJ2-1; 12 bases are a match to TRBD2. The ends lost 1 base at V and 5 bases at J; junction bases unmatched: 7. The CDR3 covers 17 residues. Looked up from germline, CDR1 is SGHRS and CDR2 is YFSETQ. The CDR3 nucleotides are TGCGCCAGCAGCTTGCCTTCTAGCGGGGGGGCGGACAATGAGCAGTTCTTC. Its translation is CASSLPSSGGADNEQFF.

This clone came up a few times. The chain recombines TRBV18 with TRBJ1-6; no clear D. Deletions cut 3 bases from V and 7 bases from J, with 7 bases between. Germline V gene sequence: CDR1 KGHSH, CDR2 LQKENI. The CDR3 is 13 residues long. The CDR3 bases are TGTGCCAGCTCACCGGTCGAGAATTCACCCCTCCACTTT. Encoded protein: CASSPVENSPLHF.

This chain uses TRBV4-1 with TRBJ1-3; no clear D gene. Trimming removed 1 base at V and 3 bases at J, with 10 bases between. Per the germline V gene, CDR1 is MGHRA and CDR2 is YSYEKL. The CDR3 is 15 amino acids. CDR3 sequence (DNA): TGCGCCAGCAGCCAAGGATCTTACGGTGGAAACACCATATATTTT. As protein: CASSQGSYGGNTIYF.

The CDR3 sequence: CASWLGTNYGYTF. CDR3 coding DNA: TGTGCCAGCTGGTTGGGGACAAACTATGGCTACACCTTC. V and J are TRBV5-6 and TRBJ1-2, with a tentative D call TRBD1 (6 bases). From germline, CDR1 is SGHDT and CDR2 YYEEEE. This CDR3 contains 13 residues. V was shortened by 7 bases and J by 2 bases, with 12 bases between the two germline ends.

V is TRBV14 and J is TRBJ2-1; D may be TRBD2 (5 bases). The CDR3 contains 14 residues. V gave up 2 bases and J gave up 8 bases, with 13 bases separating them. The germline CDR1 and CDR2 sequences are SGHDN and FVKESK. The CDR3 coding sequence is TGTGCCAGCAGCCAATTAGCGTCAGTGGATGAGCAGTTCTTC. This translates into CASSQLASVDEQFF. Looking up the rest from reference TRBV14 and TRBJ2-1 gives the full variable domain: EAGVTQFPSHSVIEKGQTVTLRCDPISGHDNLYWYRRVMGKEIKFLLHFVKESKQDESGMPNNRFLAERTGGTYSTLKVQPAELEDSGVYFCASSQLASVDEQFFGPGTRLTVL.

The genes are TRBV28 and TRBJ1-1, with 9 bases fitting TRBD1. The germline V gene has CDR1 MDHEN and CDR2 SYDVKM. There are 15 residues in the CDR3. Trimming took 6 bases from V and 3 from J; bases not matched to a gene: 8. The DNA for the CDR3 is TGTGCCAGCAGAGAACAGGGGGCAACCCACACTGAAGCTTTCTTT. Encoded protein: CASREQGATHTEAFF.

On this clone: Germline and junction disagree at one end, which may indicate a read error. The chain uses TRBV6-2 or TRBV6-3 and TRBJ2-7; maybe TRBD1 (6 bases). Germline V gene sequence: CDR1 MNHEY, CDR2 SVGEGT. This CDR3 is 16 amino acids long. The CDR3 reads CTSSPTLFGGLYEQYF. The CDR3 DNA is TGTACCAGCAGCCCTACTTTATTTGGGGGCCTCTACGAGCAGTACTTC.

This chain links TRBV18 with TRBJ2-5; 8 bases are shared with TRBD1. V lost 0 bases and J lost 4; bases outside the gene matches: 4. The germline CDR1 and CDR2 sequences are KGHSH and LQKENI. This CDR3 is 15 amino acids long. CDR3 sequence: CASSPPTGAGETQYF. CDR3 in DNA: TGTGCCAGCTCACCACCGACAGGGGCGGGAGAGACCCAGTACTTC.

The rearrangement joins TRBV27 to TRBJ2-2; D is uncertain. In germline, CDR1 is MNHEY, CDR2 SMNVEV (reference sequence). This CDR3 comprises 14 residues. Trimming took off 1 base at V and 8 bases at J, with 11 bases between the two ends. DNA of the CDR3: TGTGCCAGCAGTTTATATGAACTCCGAGGGGAGCTGTTTTTT. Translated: CASSLYELRGELFF.

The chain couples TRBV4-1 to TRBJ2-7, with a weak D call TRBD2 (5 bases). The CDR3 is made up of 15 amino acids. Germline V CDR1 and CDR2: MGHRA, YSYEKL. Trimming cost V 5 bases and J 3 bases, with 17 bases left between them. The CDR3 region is CASSTYLFEGYEQYF. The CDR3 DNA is TGCGCCAGCAGCACGTACCTATTTGAGGGCTACGAGCAGTACTTC.

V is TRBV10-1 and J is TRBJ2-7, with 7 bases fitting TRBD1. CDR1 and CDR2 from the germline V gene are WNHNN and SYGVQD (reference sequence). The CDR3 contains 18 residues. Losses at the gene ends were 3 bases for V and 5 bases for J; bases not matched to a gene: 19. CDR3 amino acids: CASSDRTGANFLPHEQYF. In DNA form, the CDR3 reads TGCGCCAGCAGTGACAGGACAGGAGCGAACTTCCTACCCCACGAGCAGTACTTC.

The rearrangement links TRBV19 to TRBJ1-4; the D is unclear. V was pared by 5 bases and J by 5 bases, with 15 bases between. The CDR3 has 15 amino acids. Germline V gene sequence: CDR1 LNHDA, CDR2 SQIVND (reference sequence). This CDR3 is CASSVPGIQNEKLFF. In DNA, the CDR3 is TGTGCCAGTAGTGTGCCGGGGATACAGAATGAAAAACTGTTTTTT.